These 25 T cell receptor beta chains originate from one sample sequenced in a study of sequential checkpoint blockade in melanoma. Only in-frame clones appear in the TCRdb table, and some are missing; sequencing was by immunoSEQ multiplex PCR. Of about 10,000 clones listed, 60% to 75% were seen once; the top ten hold about 35%. The treatment denotes: randomized to nivolumab then ipilimumab (arm A) or the reverse (arm B). The specimen was CD8+ T cells sorted from blood (inferred from file names), collected from a patient given nivolumab and ipilimumab in sequence. These receptors were collected from a human donor with melanoma.

The gene calls are TRBV12-5 and TRBJ2-7; 7 bases agree with TRBD1. There are 14 residues in the CDR3. Germline CDR1 LGHNT, CDR2 FRNRAP. V shed 7 bases and J 3 bases; nucleotides not matched to a gene: 9. The CDR3 region is CASATETGYYEQYF. The CDR3 nucleotides read TGTGCTAGTGCCACCGAGACAGGGTACTACGAGCAGTACTTC.

The chain joins TRBV9 to TRBJ1-1; D is unresolved. Germline CDR1 SGDLS, CDR2 YYNGEE. The ends were cut back, 0 bases at V and 1 base at J, with 10 bases in the middle. This CDR3 region has 15 residues. CDR3 DNA: TGTGCCAGCAGCGTAGGTGGCGGATCGAACACTGAAGCTTTCTTT. Translating it yields CASSVGGGSNTEAFF.

The gene calls are TRBV7-8 and TRBJ2-5, with 7 bases identical to TRBD1. The assigned J gene may be wrong: the sequence end matches TRBJ2-7 better. The CDR3 is 14 amino acids. Germline-derived CDR1 and CDR2 are SGHVS and FQNEAQ. The DNA of the CDR3 is TGTGCCAGCAGCTTAGGGACAGGCCCCTACGAGCAGTACTTC. Its protein product is CASSLGTGPYEQYF.

A note on this clone: Different DNA sequences within this sample yield the same CDR3. V usage is TRBV27 and J usage is TRBJ1-2; unclear D gene. V was trimmed by 3 bases and J by 2 bases, leaving 7 bases between them. Per germline, CDR1 MNHEY and CDR2 SMNVEV (reference sequence). CDR3 length: 13 residues. For the CDR3, the DNA is TGTGCCAGCAGTTTCGGGAACAACTATGGCTACACCTTC. Translation gives CASSFGNNYGYTF.

This clone has just a few counts. The gene calls are TRBV12-5 and TRBJ1-5; D is uncertain. Germline V CDR1 and CDR2: LGHNT, FRNRAP. This CDR3 has 15 amino acids. Trimming shortened V by 4 bases and J by 0 bases, and 10 bases separated the two germline ends. CDR3: CASGSSTNSNQPQHF. The CDR3 coding sequence is TGTGCTAGTGGTTCCAGTACGAATAGCAATCAGCCCCAGCATTTT. Supplemented by reference TRBV12-5 and TRBJ1-5, the full variable domain reads DARVTQTPRHKVTEMGQEVTMRCQPILGHNTVFWYRQTMMQGLELLAYFRNRAPLDDSGMPKDRFSAEMPDATLATLKIQPSEPRDSAVYFCASGSSTNSNQPQHFGDGTRLSIL.

The chain carries TRBV13 and TRBJ1-2; 8 bases are a match to TRBD1. The length of the CDR3 is 12 residues. V lost 3 bases to trimming and J lost 8 bases; unmatched junction nucleotides: 2. The V gene's germline CDR1 is PRHDT and CDR2 FYEKMQ (reference sequence). CDR3 residues: CASSFTGGGYTF. CDR3 bases: TGTGCCAGCAGCTTTACAGGGGGGGGCTACACCTTC. Looking up the rest from reference TRBV13 and TRBJ1-2 gives the full variable domain: AAGVIQSPRHLIKEKRETATLKCYPIPRHDTVYWYQQGPGQDPQFLISFYEKMQSDKGSIPDRFSAQQFSDYHSELNMSSLELGDSALYFCASSFTGGGYTFGSGTRLTVV.

This clone occurred a few times. V is TRBV18 and J is TRBJ1-3, with a possible D match to TRBD1 (6 bases). CDR3 length: 17 amino acids. Trimming pared 2 bases from V and 3 bases from J, leaving 17 bases between. The germline gives CDR1 KGHSH, CDR2 LQKENI. CDR3 sequence: CASSPINGTNFGNTIYF. DNA of the CDR3: TGTGCCAGCTCACCAATCAACGGGACAAACTTTGGAAACACCATATATTTT.

The chain employs TRBV15 and TRBJ1-4; maybe TRBD1 (6 bases). Germline values: CDR1 LNHNV, CDR2 YYDKDF (reference sequence). The CDR3 consists of 16 residues. V was shortened by 1 base and J by 10 bases, with 19 bases between the two germline ends. CDR3 residues: CATSRGPGQGSGKLFF. CDR3 nucleotides: TGTGCCACCAGCAGAGGCCCGGGGCAGGGGAGCGGAAAACTGTTTTTT.

The chain uses TRBV6-5 and TRBJ2-5, with no clear D. Per germline, CDR1 MNHEY and CDR2 SVGAGI. With 0 bases removed from V and 5 bases from J, the gap between germline ends came to 10 bases. The CDR3 loop spans 14 amino acids. CDR3 protein: CASSYSIDSETQYF. CDR3 coding DNA: TGTGCCAGCAGTTACTCGATAGACTCGGAGACCCAGTACTTC.

This clone was found once. J is TRBJ2-3 and V is TRBV29-1; 8 bases map to TRBD2. The CDR3 length is 16 residues. CDR1 and CDR2 (germline): SQVTM, ANQGSEA. V gave up 1 base and J gave up 2 bases; unmatched junction bases: 8. Here the CDR3 reads CSVEVQREPFTDTQYF. The CDR3 region has the DNA TGCAGCGTTGAAGTCCAGCGGGAGCCCTTCACAGATACGCAGTATTTT.

CDR3 in amino acids: CAWSTPGQGGYGYTF. The CDR3 DNA is TGTGCCTGGAGTACCCCCGGGCAGGGGGGATATGGCTACACCTTC. The chain uses TRBV30 and TRBJ1-2; 7 nucleotides agree with TRBD1. The CDR3 has 15 amino acids. Germline V lookup: CDR1 GTSNPN, CDR2 SVGIG (reference sequence). V trimming: 2 bases; J trimming: 5 bases; junction bases outside the gene matches: 11.

As regards this clone: The same CDR3 arises from other DNA sequences in this sample as well. This chain joins TRBV4-2 and TRBJ2-4; D is ambiguous. This CDR3 contains 16 residues. Germline V CDR1 and CDR2: LGHNA, YNFKEQ. V dropped 0 bases and J dropped 0 bases, with 9 bases sitting between them. The CDR3 protein is CASSQDLALAKNIQYF. The CDR3, as DNA: TGTGCCAGCAGCCAAGATCTGGCCCTAGCCAAAAACATTCAGTACTTC.

V gene TRBV20-1 combines with J gene TRBJ2-7; D might be TRBD2 (5 bases). Trimming left V 5 bases short and J 5 bases short, with 10 bases between. This CDR3 has 11 amino acids. The germline V gene encodes CDR1 DFQATT and CDR2 SNEGSKA (reference sequence). CDR3: CSAPEGHEQYF. In DNA form, the CDR3 reads TGCAGTGCTCCTGAGGGCCACGAGCAGTACTTC.

About this clone: Distinct nucleotide sequences in the sample also encode this CDR3. The rearrangement links TRBV6-4 to TRBJ2-2; a possible D gene is TRBD1 (6 bases). Trimming left V 0 bases short and J 4 bases short, with 6 bases between. The CDR3 totals 14 residues. CDR1 and CDR2 from the germline V gene are MRHNA and SNTAGT. In DNA, the CDR3 is TGTGCCAGCAGTGACTCAGGGGGCACCGGGGAGCTGTTTTTT. It encodes CASSDSGGTGELFF.

V usage is TRBV9 and J usage is TRBJ2-3; no clear D. The length of the CDR3 is 13 residues. Per the germline V gene, CDR1 is SGDLS and CDR2 is YYNGEE. Trimming removed 4 bases at V and 4 bases at J, with 10 bases between. CDR3 bases: TGTGCCAGCAGCCCCATTTTCCCAGATACGCAGTATTTT. Translating gives CASSPIFPDTQYF.

The rearrangement uses TRBV6-1 and TRBJ2-2; D call uncertain. V shed 2 bases and J shed 4 bases, with 11 bases lying between them. This CDR3 has 15 amino acids. The germline CDR1 and CDR2 sequences are MNHNS and SASEGT. CDR3 sequence (DNA): TGTGCCAGCAGTGAACCGGCTTCGGGCACCGGGGAGCTGTTTTTT. Its protein is CASSEPASGTGELFF.

The rearrangement uses TRBV5-1 and TRBJ2-7; D uncertain. In germline, CDR1 is SGHRS, CDR2 YFSETQ. The V end was cut by 4 bases, the J end by 5 bases, with 16 bases between. The CDR3 is 14 residues long. The CDR3 nucleotides are TGCGCCAGCAGCATGCGACAAAGTTTTCACGAGCAGTACTTC. As protein: CASSMRQSFHEQYF.

This chain connects TRBV9 to TRBJ2-1, with 8 bases fitting TRBD2. Unmatched junction bases numbered 15, after V lost 3 bases and J lost 7 bases. The CDR3 has 17 residues. Germline CDR1 reads SGDLS; CDR2 reads YYNGEE. The CDR3 DNA is TGTGCCAGCAGCGATCCTCGAGCGGGGGCCATGAGGAATGAGCAGTTCTTC. This codes for CASSDPRAGAMRNEQFF.

This chain joins TRBV13 and TRBJ1-6; possibly TRBD1 for D (5 bases). The CDR3 sequence is 14 residues long. CDR1 is PRHDT and CDR2 is FYEKMQ in the germline V gene (reference sequence). V shed 0 bases and J shed 10 bases, with 10 bases lying between them. The CDR3 nucleotides read TGTGCCAGCAGCTTAGGCCAGGGCAGATCACCCCTCCACTTT. This sequence encodes CASSLGQGRSPLHF. The whole variable domain, filled in from reference TRBV13 and TRBJ1-6, reads AAGVIQSPRHLIKEKRETATLKCYPIPRHDTVYWYQQGPGQDPQFLISFYEKMQSDKGSIPDRFSAQQFSDYHSELNMSSLELGDSALYFCASSLGQGRSPLHFGNGTRLTVT.

This sequence joins TRBV4-1 and TRBJ2-5; 8 nucleotides match TRBD2. This CDR3 comprises 15 residues. With 0 bases clipped from V and 7 bases from J, the junction kept 7 bases outside the gene matches. Germline-derived CDR1 and CDR2 are MGHRA and YSYEKL. In nucleotides, the CDR3 is TGCGCCAGCAGCCAAGATATAGGGACTAGGGGGACCCAGTACTTC. The encoded protein is CASSQDIGTRGTQYF.

The chain uses TRBV7-2 and TRBJ2-2, with a tentative D call TRBD2 (6 bases). Germline values: CDR1 SGHTA, CDR2 FQGNSA. V was shortened by 1 base and J by 5 bases, with 8 bases between the two germline ends. CDR3 length: 14 residues. The CDR3 nucleotides are TGTGCCAGCAGCTTAGTGGCGGGGACCGGGGAGCTGTTTTTT. Protein product: CASSLVAGTGELFF.

The chain is built from TRBV9 and TRBJ2-7, with 7 positions matching TRBD1. Trimming cost V 0 bases and J 3 bases; bases outside gene matches: 6. Germline CDR1 is SGDLS and CDR2 is YYNGEE. The CDR3 totals 15 residues. The CDR3 is CASSVAMGQNYEQYF. In nucleotides, the CDR3 is TGTGCCAGCAGCGTAGCTATGGGACAGAACTACGAGCAGTACTTC. Full variable domain (missing parts from reference TRBV9 and TRBJ2-7): DSGVTQTPKHLITATGQRVTLRCSPRSGDLSVYWYQQSLDQGLQFLIQYYNGEERAKGNILERFSAQQFPDLHSELNLSSLELGDSALYFCASSVAMGQNYEQYFGPGTRLTVT.

V usage is TRBV14 and J usage is TRBJ2-3; TRBD2 matches at 10 bases. The CDR3 has 16 residues. CDR1 is SGHDN, CDR2 FVKESK, per germline. With V trimmed by 3 bases and J by 5 bases, 8 bases remained unmatched. This CDR3 reads CASSHASGGAIDTQYF. The CDR3 nucleotides read TGTGCCAGCAGCCATGCCAGCGGGGGGGCAATAGATACGCAGTATTTT.

This chain uses TRBV2 with TRBJ1-2; the D gene is possibly TRBD1 (6 bases). Trimming took off 5 bases at V and 8 bases at J, with 21 bases between the two ends. This CDR3 region has 15 residues. The V gene's germline CDR1 is SNHLY and CDR2 FYNNEI. The CDR3 bases are TGTGCCAGCAGTCACGGGGGGACAAAACCGGGGGGCTACACCTTC. It specifies CASSHGGTKPGGYTF.

The genes are TRBV7-9 and TRBJ2-5; TRBD2 might be the D (5 bases). Germline V gene lookup returns CDR1 SEHNR and CDR2 FQNEAQ (reference sequence). The CDR3 is 11 residues long. V gave up 6 bases and J gave up 9 bases, with 11 bases separating them. CDR3 loop: CASSFLEAQYF. CDR3 in DNA: TGTGCCAGCAGTTTTTTGGAGGCCCAGTACTTC.